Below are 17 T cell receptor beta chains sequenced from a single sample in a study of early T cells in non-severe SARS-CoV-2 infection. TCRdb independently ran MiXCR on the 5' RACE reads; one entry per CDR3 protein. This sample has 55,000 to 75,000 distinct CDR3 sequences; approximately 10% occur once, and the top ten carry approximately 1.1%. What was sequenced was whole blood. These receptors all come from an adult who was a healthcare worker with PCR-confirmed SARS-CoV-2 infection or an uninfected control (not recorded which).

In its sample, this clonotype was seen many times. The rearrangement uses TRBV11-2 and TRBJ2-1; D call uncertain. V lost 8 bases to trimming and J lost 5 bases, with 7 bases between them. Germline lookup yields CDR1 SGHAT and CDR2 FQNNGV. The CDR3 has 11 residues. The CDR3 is CASLFDNEQFF. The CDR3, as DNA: TGTGCCAGCCTCTTTGACAATGAGCAGTTCTTC.

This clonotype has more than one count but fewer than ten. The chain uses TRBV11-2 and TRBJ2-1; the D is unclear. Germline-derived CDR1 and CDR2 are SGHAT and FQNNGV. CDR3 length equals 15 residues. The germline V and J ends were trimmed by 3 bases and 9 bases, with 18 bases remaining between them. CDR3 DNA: TGTGCCAGCAGCTTGGGCGGTGTTGCCCCCAGTGAGCAGTTCTTC. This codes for CASSLGGVAPSEQFF.

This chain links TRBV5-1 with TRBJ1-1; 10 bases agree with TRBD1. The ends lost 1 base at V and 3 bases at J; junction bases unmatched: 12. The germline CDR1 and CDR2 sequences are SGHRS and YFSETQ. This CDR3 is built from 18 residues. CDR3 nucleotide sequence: TGCGCCAGCAGCTTGTCCCCCACCGGGACAGGGGAATACACTGAAGCTTTCTTT. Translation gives CASSLSPTGTGEYTEAFF.

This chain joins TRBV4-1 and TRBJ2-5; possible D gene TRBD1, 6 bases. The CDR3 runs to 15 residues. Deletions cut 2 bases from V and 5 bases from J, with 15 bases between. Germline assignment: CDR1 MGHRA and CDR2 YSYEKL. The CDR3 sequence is CASSQSPGTLETQYF. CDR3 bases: TGCGCCAGCAGCCAATCCCCCGGGACATTGGAGACCCAGTACTTC.

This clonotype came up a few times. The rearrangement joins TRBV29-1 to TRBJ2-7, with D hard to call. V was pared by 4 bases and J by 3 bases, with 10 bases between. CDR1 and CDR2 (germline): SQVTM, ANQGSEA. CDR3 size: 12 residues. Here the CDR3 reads CSVANGCYEQYV. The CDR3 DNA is TGCAGCGTTGCTAACGGTTGCTACGAGCAGTACGTC.

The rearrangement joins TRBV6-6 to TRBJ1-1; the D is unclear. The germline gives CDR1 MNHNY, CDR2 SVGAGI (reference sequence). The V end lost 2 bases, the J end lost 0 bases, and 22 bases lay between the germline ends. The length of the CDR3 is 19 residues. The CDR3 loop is CASSYQTENLPFMNTEAFF. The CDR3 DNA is TGTGCCAGCAGTTACCAAACGGAAAATCTCCCGTTCATGAACACTGAAGCTTTCTTT.

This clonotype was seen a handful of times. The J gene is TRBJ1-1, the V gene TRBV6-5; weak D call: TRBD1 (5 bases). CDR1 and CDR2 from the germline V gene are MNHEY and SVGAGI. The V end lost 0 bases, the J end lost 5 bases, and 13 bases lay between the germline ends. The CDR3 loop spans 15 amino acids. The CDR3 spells CASSYSSRAATEAFF. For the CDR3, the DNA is TGTGCCAGCAGTTACTCGAGCAGGGCGGCGACTGAAGCTTTCTTT.

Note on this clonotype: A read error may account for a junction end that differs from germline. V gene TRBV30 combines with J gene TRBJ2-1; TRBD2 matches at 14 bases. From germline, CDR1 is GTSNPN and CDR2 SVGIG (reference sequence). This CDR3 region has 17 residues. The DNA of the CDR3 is TGTGCTGGACTAGCGGGGGGTTCTAGGAGCTCCTACAATGAGCCGTTCTTC. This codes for CAGLAGGSRSSYNEPFF.

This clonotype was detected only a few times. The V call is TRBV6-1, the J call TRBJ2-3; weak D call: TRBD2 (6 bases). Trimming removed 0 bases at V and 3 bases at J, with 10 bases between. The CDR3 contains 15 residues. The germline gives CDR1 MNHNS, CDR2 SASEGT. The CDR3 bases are TGTGCCAGCAGTGAAGCGGAGGGGTATACAGATACGCAGTATTTT. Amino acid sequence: CASSEAEGYTDTQYF.

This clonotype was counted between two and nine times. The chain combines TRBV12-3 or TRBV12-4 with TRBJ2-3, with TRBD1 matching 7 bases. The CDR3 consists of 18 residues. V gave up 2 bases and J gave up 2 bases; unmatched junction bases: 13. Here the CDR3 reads CASSLKLGQESSTDTQYF. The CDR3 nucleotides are TGTGCCAGCAGTTTAAAGCTAGGACAGGAGTCATCCACAGATACGCAGTATTTT.

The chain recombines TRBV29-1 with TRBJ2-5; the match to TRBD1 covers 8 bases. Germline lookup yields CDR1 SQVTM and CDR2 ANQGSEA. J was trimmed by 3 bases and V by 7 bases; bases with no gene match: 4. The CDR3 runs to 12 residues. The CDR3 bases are TGCAGCGGTGGGACAGGAGAAGAGACCCAGTACTTC. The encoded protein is CSGGTGEETQYF.

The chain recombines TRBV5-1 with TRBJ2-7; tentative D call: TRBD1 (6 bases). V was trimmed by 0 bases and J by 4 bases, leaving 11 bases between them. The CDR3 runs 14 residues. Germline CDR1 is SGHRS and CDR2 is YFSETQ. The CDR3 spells CASSLAGQTYEQYV. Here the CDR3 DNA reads TGCGCCAGCAGCTTGGCCGGACAGACATACGAGCAGTACGTC.

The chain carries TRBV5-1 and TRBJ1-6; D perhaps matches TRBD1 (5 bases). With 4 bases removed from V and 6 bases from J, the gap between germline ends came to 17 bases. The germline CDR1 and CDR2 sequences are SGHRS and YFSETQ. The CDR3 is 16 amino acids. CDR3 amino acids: CASSQLTVRVNSPLHF. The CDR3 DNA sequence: TGCGCCAGCAGCCAGCTGACAGTAAGAGTTAATTCACCCCTCCACTTT.

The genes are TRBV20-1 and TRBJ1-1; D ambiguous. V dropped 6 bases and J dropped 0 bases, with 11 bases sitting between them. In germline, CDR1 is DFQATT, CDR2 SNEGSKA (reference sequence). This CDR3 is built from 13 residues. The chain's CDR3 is CSALGSMNTEAFF. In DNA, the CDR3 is TGCAGTGCCCTGGGCAGTATGAACACTGAAGCTTTCTTT.

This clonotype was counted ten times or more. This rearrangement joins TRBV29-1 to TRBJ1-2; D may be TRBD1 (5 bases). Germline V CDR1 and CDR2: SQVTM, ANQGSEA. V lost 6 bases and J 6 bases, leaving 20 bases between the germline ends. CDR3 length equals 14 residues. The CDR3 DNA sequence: TGCAGCGTCGCCGCGATATCTCCGGGGGATGGCTACACCTTC. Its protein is CSVAAISPGDGYTF. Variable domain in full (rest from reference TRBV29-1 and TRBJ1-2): SAVISQKPSRDICQRGTSLTIQCQVDSQVTMMFWYRQQPGQSLTLIATANQGSEATYESGFVIDKFPISRPNLTFSTLTVSNMSPEDSSIYLCSVAAISPGDGYTFGSGTRLTVV.

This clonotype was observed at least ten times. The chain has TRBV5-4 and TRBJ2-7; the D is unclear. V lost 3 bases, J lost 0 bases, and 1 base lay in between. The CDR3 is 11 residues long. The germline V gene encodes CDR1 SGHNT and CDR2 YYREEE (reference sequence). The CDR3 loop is CASSSSYEQYV. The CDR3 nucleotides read TGTGCCAGCAGCTCCTCCTACGAGCAGTACGTC.

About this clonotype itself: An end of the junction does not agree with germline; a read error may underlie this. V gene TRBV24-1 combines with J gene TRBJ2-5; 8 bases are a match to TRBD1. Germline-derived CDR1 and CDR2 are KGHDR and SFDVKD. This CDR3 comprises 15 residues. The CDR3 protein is CTTSDLSDRGETQYF. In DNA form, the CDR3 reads TGTACCACCAGTGATTTATCCGACAGGGGAGAGACCCAGTACTTC.